This TCR beta chain comes out of a study of OX40 agonist ivuxolimab in advanced cancers. Study details: Ivuxolimab, an antibody acting as an agonist of OX40 (CD134), was used to treat patients. General study points: CD8+ T cells were the subset that, on average, had more expanded clones than CD4+.

Comments on this clone: Its antigen is unknown.

Peripheral blood came from all dose cohorts at three timepoints. Between the trimmed V and J ends, which lost 3 bases and 0 bases, there was a span of 8 bases. The CDR3 sequence is 14 residues long. Germline lookup yields CDR1 SGHAT and CDR2 FQNNGV. TCRdb keeps only in-frame clones here, not all; method: immunoSEQ multiplex PCR. The table includes about 59,000 clones, about 87% detected once. This sample comprised CD4+ or CD8+ T cells sorted from blood, obtained in a trial of the OX40 agonist ivuxolimab. The rearrangement uses TRBV11-2 and TRBJ1-1; D not certain. The TCR sequence derives from an adult with an advanced solid tumor such as melanoma, head and neck, liver or kidney cancer. The chain's CDR3 is CASSFGTMNTEAFF. CDR3 bases: TGTGCCAGCAGCTTCGGAACCATGAACACTGAAGCTTTCTTT.